These T cell receptor beta chains were read from a single sample in a study of technical replicates of blood from a handful of donors. Method: immunoSEQ multiplex PCR; TCRdb's copy keeps in-frame clones and lacks some. The sample records 74,000 or so clones, approximately 96% being singletons. Sequenced sample: T cells isolated from PBMCs. The receptors here all came from a human donor in good health. The CDR3 runs from the conserved cysteine through the conserved F or W. The D gene is left open where the match is weak. Clone size appears in some rows only: once, few, many, or a class for an expanded clone.

v_call: TRBV10-3; j_call: TRBJ2-1; clone_size: -; d_call: -; cdr3_nt: TGTGCCATCAGGCCCGACCACAAGGGGGACAATGAGCAGTTCTTC; cdr3_aa: CAIRPDHKGDNEQFF
v_call: TRBV29-1; j_call: TRBJ1-1; clone_size: -; d_call: TRBD1; cdr3_nt: TGCAGCGTACAGGGGTTGGGCACTGAAGCTTTCTTT; cdr3_aa: CSVQGLGTEAFF
v_call: TRBV2; j_call: TRBJ2-6; clone_size: -; d_call: -; cdr3_nt: TGTGCCAGCAGTCTTTCTGGGGCCAACGTCCTGACTTTC; cdr3_aa: CASSLSGANVLTF
v_call: TRBV2; j_call: TRBJ1-5; clone_size: -; d_call: -; cdr3_nt: TGTGCCAGCAGTGAAGCCCGGGGTACCAATCAGCCCCAGCATTTT; cdr3_aa: CASSEARGTNQPQHF
v_call: TRBV30; j_call: TRBJ2-1; clone_size: -; d_call: -; cdr3_nt: TGTGCCTGGGCAGGGCCCGCTTACAATGAGCAGTTCTTC; cdr3_aa: CAWAGPAYNEQFF
v_call: TRBV5-1; j_call: TRBJ2-1; clone_size: few; d_call: -; cdr3_nt: TGCGCCAGCAGCGTACGGGTAAACAATGAGCAGTTCTTC; cdr3_aa: CASSVRVNNEQFF
v_call: TRBV7-9; j_call: TRBJ1-5; clone_size: -; d_call: TRBD1; cdr3_nt: TGTGCCAGCAGCCCACGACAGGGTCGGGATCAGCCCCAGCATTTT; cdr3_aa: CASSPRQGRDQPQHF
v_call: TRBV11-2; j_call: TRBJ2-7; clone_size: -; d_call: TRBD2; cdr3_nt: TGTGCCAGCAGCTTAGTCGGCGGGGGGCCCTACGAGCAGTACTTC; cdr3_aa: CASSLVGGGPYEQYF
v_call: TRBV5-4; j_call: TRBJ2-1; clone_size: -; d_call: TRBD2; cdr3_nt: TGTGCCAGCAGCTCAGGACTAGCGGGAGAGATTGAGCAGTTCTTC; cdr3_aa: CASSSGLAGEIEQFF
v_call: TRBV10-3; j_call: TRBJ1-1; clone_size: -; d_call: TRBD1; cdr3_nt: TGTGCCATCAGTTACAGGGGGCCCACTGAAGCTTTCTTT; cdr3_aa: CAISYRGPTEAFF
v_call: TRBV7-8; j_call: TRBJ1-1; clone_size: -; d_call: -; cdr3_nt: TGTGCCAGCAGCTTAGCAGGGGCGACTGCCTGGGCTTTCTTT; cdr3_aa: CASSLAGATAWAFF
v_call: TRBV27; j_call: TRBJ2-1; clone_size: -; d_call: -; cdr3_nt: TGTGCCAGCAGTCGCATAATACCCCCGGGTAATGAGCAGTTCTTC; cdr3_aa: CASSRIIPPGNEQFF
v_call: TRBV7-4; j_call: TRBJ2-7; clone_size: once; d_call: -; cdr3_nt: TGTGCCAGCAGCTCCCCTTTCGGGAGCTCCTACGAGCAGTACTTC; cdr3_aa: CASSSPFGSSYEQYF
v_call: TRBV19; j_call: TRBJ2-2; clone_size: -; d_call: -; cdr3_nt: TGTGCCATCTTTCTTCTAAACACCGGGGAGCTGTTTTTT; cdr3_aa: CAIFLLNTGELFF
v_call: TRBV20-1; j_call: TRBJ2-7; clone_size: -; d_call: -; cdr3_nt: TGCAGTGGCCGGAGCTCCTACGAGCAGTACTTC; cdr3_aa: CSGRSSYEQYF
v_call: TRBV4-1; j_call: TRBJ1-4; clone_size: -; d_call: TRBD1; cdr3_nt: TGCGCCAGCACCCCGCTAGACAGGGGAGGGGAAAAACTGTTTTTT; cdr3_aa: CASTPLDRGGEKLFF
v_call: TRBV2; j_call: TRBJ1-2; clone_size: -; d_call: TRBD1; cdr3_nt: TGTGCCAGCTTGCTGACAGGGGGGGACTATGGCTACACCTTC; cdr3_aa: CASLLTGGDYGYTF
v_call: TRBV27; j_call: TRBJ1-5; clone_size: once; d_call: -; cdr3_nt: TGTGCCAGCAGTTTATCTCCGGACAGGCCCCAGCATTTT; cdr3_aa: CASSLSPDRPQHF
v_call: TRBV2; j_call: TRBJ2-1; clone_size: -; d_call: TRBD2; cdr3_nt: TGTGCCAGCCAGCGGGAGCGAGGAGAGCAGTTCTTC; cdr3_aa: CASQRERGEQFF
v_call: TRBV7-6; j_call: TRBJ2-1; clone_size: -; d_call: -; cdr3_nt: TGTGCCAGCAGCTTAGGTGGGAGCGGGAATGAGCAGTTCTTC; cdr3_aa: CASSLGGSGNEQFF
v_call: TRBV10-3; j_call: TRBJ2-6; clone_size: -; d_call: -; cdr3_nt: TGTGCCATCAGTAGCACAGGGATCGGGGCCAACGTCCTGACTTTC; cdr3_aa: CAISSTGIGANVLTF
v_call: TRBV11-3; j_call: TRBJ2-3; clone_size: once; d_call: -; cdr3_nt: TGTGCCAGCAGCCTAGCGCCGGGAGTAGATACGCAGTATTTT; cdr3_aa: CASSLAPGVDTQYF
v_call: TRBV4-2; j_call: TRBJ2-7; clone_size: -; d_call: TRBD2; cdr3_nt: TGTGCCAGCAGCCAATCGACTAGCGGCACGTCCTACGAGCAGTACTTC; cdr3_aa: CASSQSTSGTSYEQYF
v_call: TRBV4-1; j_call: TRBJ2-7; clone_size: -; d_call: TRBD1; cdr3_nt: TGCGCCAGCAGCCAGACAGGGGTGGGCACCTACGAGCAGTACTTC; cdr3_aa: CASSQTGVGTYEQYF
v_call: TRBV11-3; j_call: TRBJ1-3; clone_size: -; d_call: -; cdr3_nt: TGTGCCAGCAGCGAGGGGGTGAACTCTGGAAACACCATATATTTT; cdr3_aa: CASSEGVNSGNTIYF
v_call: TRBV7-2; j_call: TRBJ2-1; clone_size: -; d_call: TRBD2; cdr3_nt: TGTGCCAGCAGCCTTAGCGGGAGTGGGTATAATGAGCAGTTCTTC; cdr3_aa: CASSLSGSGYNEQFF
v_call: TRBV6-5; j_call: TRBJ1-5; clone_size: -; d_call: -; cdr3_nt: TGTGCCAGCAGCTCCTCGGGGGGAGTCAATCAGCCCCAGCATTTT; cdr3_aa: CASSSSGGVNQPQHF
v_call: TRBV9; j_call: TRBJ2-1; clone_size: -; d_call: TRBD2; cdr3_nt: TGTGCCAGCAGCGTAGGGACAGGACTAGCGAATGAGCAGTTCTTC; cdr3_aa: CASSVGTGLANEQFF
v_call: TRBV6-5; j_call: TRBJ2-7; clone_size: -; d_call: -; cdr3_nt: TGTGCCAGCAGCGGGACTCACTACGAGCAGTACTTC; cdr3_aa: CASSGTHYEQYF
v_call: TRBV10-2; j_call: TRBJ2-1; clone_size: -; d_call: TRBD2; cdr3_nt: TGCGCCAGCATCGACGGGACTAGCGGGGCCAATGAGCAGTTCTTC; cdr3_aa: CASIDGTSGANEQFF
v_call: TRBV9; j_call: TRBJ2-5; clone_size: -; d_call: -; cdr3_nt: TGTGCCAGCAGCGTAATATTAGGGGGAAGGGAGACCCAGTACTTC; cdr3_aa: CASSVILGGRETQYF
v_call: TRBV28; j_call: TRBJ1-2; clone_size: -; d_call: -; cdr3_nt: TGTGCCAGCAGTGAGCCAGGCAGGAATGGCTACACCTTC; cdr3_aa: CASSEPGRNGYTF
v_call: TRBV11-3; j_call: TRBJ1-1; clone_size: -; d_call: TRBD1; cdr3_nt: TGTGCCAGCACCGGGACAGTGAACACTGAAGCTTTCTTT; cdr3_aa: CASTGTVNTEAFF
v_call: TRBV7-9; j_call: TRBJ2-7; clone_size: -; d_call: -; cdr3_nt: TGTGCCAGCAGCTTAGTTATCGGGGGAGACGCCGAGCAGTACTTC; cdr3_aa: CASSLVIGGDAEQYF
v_call: TRBV9; j_call: TRBJ2-7; clone_size: -; d_call: -; cdr3_nt: TGTGCCAGCAGCGTCAGGTCAAGCTCCTACGAGCAGTACTTC; cdr3_aa: CASSVRSSSYEQYF
v_call: TRBV5-4; j_call: TRBJ2-7; clone_size: -; d_call: TRBD1; cdr3_nt: TGTGCCAGCAGCTCCGGGACAGGGCTTTACGAGCAGTACTTC; cdr3_aa: CASSSGTGLYEQYF
v_call: TRBV5-6; j_call: TRBJ2-3; clone_size: -; d_call: TRBD1; cdr3_nt: TGTGCCAGCAGCTCTGGACAGGGACTGGGGCAGTATTTT; cdr3_aa: CASSSGQGLGQYF
v_call: TRBV4-1; j_call: TRBJ2-7; clone_size: -; d_call: -; cdr3_nt: TGCGCCAGCAGCCAAGAAGAGGGCAGCCTACTATACTCCTACGAGCTAGGGGAGCAGTACTTC; cdr3_aa: CASSQEEGSLLYSYELGEQYF
v_call: TRBV7-6; j_call: TRBJ2-5; clone_size: -; d_call: TRBD2; cdr3_nt: TGTGCCAGCAGCTTGGTGCGGGGGCAAGAGACCCAGTACTTC; cdr3_aa: CASSLVRGQETQYF
v_call: TRBV30; j_call: TRBJ2-7; clone_size: -; d_call: -; cdr3_nt: TGTGCCTGGAGTGTAGGGGGCGAGCAGTACTTC; cdr3_aa: CAWSVGGEQYF
v_call: TRBV10-1; j_call: TRBJ2-7; clone_size: -; d_call: TRBD2; cdr3_nt: TGCGCCAGCAGTTCGTCTAGCGGTACTAGTGGTAAGCAGTACTTC; cdr3_aa: CASSSSSGTSGKQYF
v_call: TRBV10-3; j_call: TRBJ2-7; clone_size: -; d_call: -; cdr3_nt: TGTGCCATCAGTGTCGGGAGCCGGGACGAGCAGTACTTC; cdr3_aa: CAISVGSRDEQYF
v_call: TRBV5-1; j_call: TRBJ1-2; clone_size: -; d_call: TRBD1; cdr3_nt: TGCGCCAGCAGCCGGGACAGTAACTATGGCTACACCTTC; cdr3_aa: CASSRDSNYGYTF
v_call: TRBV10-3; j_call: TRBJ2-7; clone_size: once; d_call: TRBD1; cdr3_nt: TGTGCCATCAGTGGGGACAGGGACACCTCCGAGCAGTACTTC; cdr3_aa: CAISGDRDTSEQYF
v_call: TRBV11-2; j_call: TRBJ2-4; clone_size: -; d_call: -; cdr3_nt: TGTGCCAGCAGCTCCATAAAGTTCGGGGGTCGGGCCAAAAACATTCAGTACTTC; cdr3_aa: CASSSIKFGGRAKNIQYF
v_call: TRBV28; j_call: TRBJ2-7; clone_size: -; d_call: TRBD1; cdr3_nt: TGTGCCAGCAGTTTAACCCCCAGACAGGGCATCGACGAGCAGTACTTC; cdr3_aa: CASSLTPRQGIDEQYF
v_call: TRBV6-1; j_call: TRBJ2-1; clone_size: -; d_call: TRBD2; cdr3_nt: TGTGCCAGCAGTGCGAGGACTAGCCACAATGAGCAGTTCTTC; cdr3_aa: CASSARTSHNEQFF
v_call: TRBV9; j_call: TRBJ2-5; clone_size: -; d_call: TRBD2; cdr3_nt: TGTGCCAGCAGCGTAGCGGGAGGGCCTCCCCAAGAGACCCAGTACTTC; cdr3_aa: CASSVAGGPPQETQYF
v_call: TRBV19; j_call: TRBJ2-1; clone_size: -; d_call: -; cdr3_nt: TGTGCCAGTAGGCCAACAAGGAGCTCCTACAATGAGCAGTTCTTC; cdr3_aa: CASRPTRSSYNEQFF
v_call: TRBV19; j_call: TRBJ2-7; clone_size: -; d_call: -; cdr3_nt: TGTGCCACCCTAGGGGACTCCTACGAGCAGTACTTC; cdr3_aa: CATLGDSYEQYF
v_call: TRBV6-4; j_call: TRBJ2-7; clone_size: once; d_call: -; cdr3_nt: TGTGCCAGCAGTGTAGTCACAGGCCACGAGCAGTACTTC; cdr3_aa: CASSVVTGHEQYF
v_call: TRBV18; j_call: TRBJ2-3; clone_size: -; d_call: -; cdr3_nt: TGTGCCAGCTCCCTTAACCCAAGGGGGACAGATACGCAGTATTTT; cdr3_aa: CASSLNPRGTDTQYF